The next 20 T cell receptor beta chains were all read from a single sample in a study of T cell repertoires in cytomegalovirus infection. TCRdb reprocessed the reads via MiXCR and lists one record per CDR3 protein. The table records 270,000 or so distinct CDR3 sequences, over 15% of them present only once. Sequencing used CD8+ T cells from PBMCs. Source of these receptors: a human donor in good health (CMV status not recorded). Some clones in this sample may be carry-over from other donors' samples.

This clonotype was detected only a few times. CDR3: CSVKTSGTINEQFF. CDR3 nucleotides: TGCAGCGTGAAGACTAGCGGAACCATCAATGAGCAGTTCTTC. The J gene is TRBJ2-1, the V gene TRBV29-1; 9 positions match TRBD2. CDR1 is SQVTM, CDR2 ANQGSEA, per germline. V lost 6 bases, J lost 6 bases, and 9 bases stayed unmatched. The CDR3 spans 14 residues.

The chain carries TRBV2 and TRBJ2-1; maybe TRBD2 (6 bases). Trimming took off 10 bases at V and 1 base at J, with 14 bases between the two ends. CDR3 length equals 14 residues. Germline assignment: CDR1 SNHLY and CDR2 FYNNEI. The CDR3 region is CATFSGMSYNEQFF. DNA for the CDR3: TGTGCCACCTTTAGCGGTATGTCCTACAATGAGCAGTTCTTC. The full variable domain, completed using reference TRBV2 and TRBJ2-1, is EPEVTQTPSHQVTQMGQEVILRCVPISNHLYFYWYRQILGQKVEFLVSFYNNEISEKSEIFDDQFSVERPDGSNFTLKIRSTKLEDSAMYFCATFSGMSYNEQFFGPGTRLTVL.

The gene calls are TRBV12-3 or TRBV12-4 and TRBJ2-5; D uncertain. V shed 8 bases and J shed 5 bases, with 12 bases lying between them. This CDR3 comprises 12 residues. This CDR3 is CASERAGETQYF. The CDR3 region has the DNA TGTGCCAGCGAAAGAGCCGGGGAGACCCAGTACTTC.

In this sample, this clonotype turned up many times. The chain couples TRBV7-8 to TRBJ1-5; D possibly corresponds to TRBD1 (6 bases). Trimming stripped 1 base from V and 2 bases from J, with 9 bases between. The germline V gene encodes CDR1 SGHVS and CDR2 FQNEAQ. The CDR3 runs 15 residues. This chain's CDR3 is CASSLGRGGNQPQHF. The DNA of the CDR3 is TGTGCCAGCAGCTTAGGCAGGGGAGGCAATCAGCCCCAGCATTTT.

This clonotype was seen at least ten times. The chain carries TRBV7-2 and TRBJ2-5; D is uncertain. V shed 1 base and J shed 5 bases, with 20 bases lying between them. Germline V gene sequence: CDR1 SGHTA, CDR2 FQGNSA. The CDR3 contains 17 residues. CDR3 region: CASSLELGGTKGETQYF. The CDR3 nucleotides read TGTGCCAGCAGCTTAGAGCTCGGTGGAACTAAGGGTGAGACCCAGTACTTC.

This clonotype was observed a few times. J is TRBJ2-7 and V is TRBV28; D remains unclear. The germline gives CDR1 MDHEN, CDR2 SYDVKM. Trimming left V 7 bases short and J 3 bases short, with 13 bases between. The CDR3 sequence is 13 residues long. CDR3 in amino acids: CASTPGLSYEQYF. As DNA, the CDR3 is TGTGCCAGCACCCCGGGTCTCAGCTACGAGCAGTACTTC.

For this clonotype: Being one base from a much bigger clone, this may be a read error. The J gene is TRBJ2-1, the V gene TRBV7-6; a possible D gene is TRBD1 (5 bases). With 1 base removed from V and 15 bases from J, the gap between germline ends came to 13 bases. From germline, CDR1 is SGHVS and CDR2 FNYEAQ. The CDR3 consists of 12 residues. CDR3 sequence: CASSLGSLQGFF. The CDR3 DNA reads TGTGCCAGCAGCTTAGGGTCGTTGCAGGGGTTCTTC.

V is TRBV29-1 and J is TRBJ1-2; possible D gene TRBD1, 6 bases. The V and J ends lost 4 bases and 9 bases respectively, with 12 bases between them. This CDR3 spans 11 amino acids. From germline, CDR1 is SQVTM and CDR2 ANQGSEA. This CDR3 reads CSVAAQGSYTF. The CDR3 DNA follows: TGCAGCGTTGCGGCTCAGGGGAGCTACACCTTC.

This clonotype appeared many times. CDR3 nucleotides: TGTGCCAGCAGCGAGGACACATTTTCTCAAGAGACCCAGTACTTC. It specifies CASSEDTFSQETQYF. This chain joins TRBV7-9 and TRBJ2-5, with D maybe TRBD1 (5 bases). This CDR3 has 15 residues. The ends were cut back, 5 bases at V and 2 bases at J, with 15 bases in the middle. Looked up from germline, CDR1 is SEHNR and CDR2 is FQNEAQ (reference sequence).

CDR3 DNA sequence: TGTGCCAGCAGCCAACCAGGGACAGGGGGTGAACAGCCCCAGCATTTT. Its translation: CASSQPGTGGEQPQHF. The chain links TRBV4-2 to TRBJ1-5; 11 bases map to TRBD1. The V gene's germline CDR1 is LGHNA and CDR2 YNFKEQ. V was clipped by 2 bases and J by 7 bases; unmatched bases: 7. The CDR3 has 16 residues.

About this clonotype itself: A read error may explain this, as a much larger clone is one base away. J is TRBJ2-7 and V is TRBV7-8; D is perhaps TRBD1 or TRBD2 (5 bases each). CDR3 length: 12 residues. The germline V gene encodes CDR1 SGHVS and CDR2 FQNEAQ. CDR3 sequence reads: CVSSLWGNEQYF. CDR3 DNA sequence: TGTGTCAGCAGCTTATGGGGGAACGAGCAGTACTTC.

The genes are TRBV13 and TRBJ1-1; D gene ambiguous. CDR3 length: 15 residues. Germline loops: CDR1 PRHDT, CDR2 FYEKMQ (reference sequence). V was cut by 5 bases and J by 0 bases, with 13 bases left in between. The CDR3 sequence: CASSPSDGMNTEAFF. CDR3 nucleotides: TGTGCCAGCAGCCCCTCGGACGGCATGAACACTGAAGCTTTCTTT.

The J gene is TRBJ1-5, the V gene TRBV28; a possible D gene is TRBD1 (5 bases). CDR1 and CDR2 (germline): MDHEN, SYDVKM. The CDR3 runs to 15 residues. Trimming took 6 bases from V and 5 from J, leaving 17 bases between them. The CDR3 nucleotides read TGTGCCAGCAGCCCCCGGGACTTAGTAGATCAGCCCCAGCATTTT. Translating it yields CASSPRDLVDQPQHF.

This chain links TRBV27 with TRBJ2-7; 12 bases match TRBD1. The J segment lost 7 bases and the V segment lost 5 bases, leaving 9 bases of the junction unmatched. Germline CDR1 reads MNHEY; CDR2 reads SMNVEV (reference sequence). This CDR3 contains 15 residues. CDR3 DNA: TGTGCCAGCAGTCCAGGGACAGGGGGCATTGAGGAGCAGTACTTC. It yields the protein CASSPGTGGIEEQYF.

This clonotype has a count of ten or more. V usage is TRBV7-2 and J usage is TRBJ1-3; a possible D gene is TRBD1 (5 bases). This CDR3 is built from 14 residues. Trimming shortened V by 3 bases and J by 9 bases, and 15 bases separated the two germline ends. Germline lookup yields CDR1 SGHTA and CDR2 FQGNSA. DNA of the CDR3: TGTGCCAGCAGCTTGGGTGGGGCCCGCGGCACCATATATTTT. Amino acids: CASSLGGARGTIYF.

This clonotype was recorded many times. The chain joins TRBV7-6 to TRBJ1-1; D perhaps matches TRBD1 (6 bases). Germline loops: CDR1 SGHVS, CDR2 FNYEAQ. This CDR3 has 15 residues. V was shortened by 1 base and J by 5 bases, with 14 bases between the two germline ends. The CDR3 coding sequence is TGTGCCAGCAGCTTAGGCGGCAGGGGAGTAACTGAAGCTTTCTTT. It specifies CASSLGGRGVTEAFF. The variable domain in full, completed from reference TRBV7-6 and TRBJ1-1, reads GAGVSQSPRYKVTKRGQDVALRCDPISGHVSLYWYRQALGQGPEFLTYFNYEAQQDKSGLPNDRFSAERPEGSISTLTIQRTEQRDSAMYRCASSLGGRGVTEAFFGQGTRLTVV.

The chain combines TRBV5-1 with TRBJ1-2, with D perhaps TRBD1 (5 bases). The CDR3 is 15 amino acids. Germline assignment: CDR1 SGHRS and CDR2 YFSETQ. V was clipped by 3 bases and J by 6 bases, with 18 bases between them. The CDR3 bases are TGCGCCAGCAGCTCCTCCGGCCGGGGGGATGATGGCTACACCTTC. Encoded protein: CASSSSGRGDDGYTF. The whole variable domain, remainder taken from reference TRBV5-1 and TRBJ1-2, is KAGVTQTPRYLIKTRGQQVTLSCSPISGHRSVSWYQQTPGQGLQFLFEYFSETQRNKGNFPGRFSGRQFSNSRSEMNVSTLELGDSALYLCASSSSGRGDDGYTFGSGTRLTVV.

This clonotype came up a few times. V and J are TRBV9 and TRBJ1-1; no reliable D call. The CDR3 loop spans 12 amino acids. CDR1 and CDR2 (germline): SGDLS, YYNGEE. Trimming cost V 4 bases and J 6 bases, with 10 bases left between them. The CDR3 DNA reads TGTGCCAGCAGCCTCCTCCCCGCTGAAGCTTTCTTT. Its protein is CASSLLPAEAFF.

The chain links TRBV6-5 to TRBJ2-3; possible D gene TRBD2, 5 bases. The CDR3 loop spans 14 amino acids. CDR1 and CDR2 (germline): MNHEY, SVGAGI. Trimming left V 6 bases short and J 2 bases short, with 12 bases between. DNA of the CDR3: TGTGCCAGCAGGGGAGTAGTTCCCACAGATACGCAGTATTTT. Its translation is CASRGVVPTDTQYF.

V gene TRBV12-3 or TRBV12-4 combines with J gene TRBJ2-7, with D possibly matching TRBD1 (6 bases). This CDR3 region has 12 residues. Deletions cut 8 bases from V and 5 bases from J, with 13 bases between. The DNA for the CDR3 is TGTGCCAGCGGCGACAGGCTCCACGAGCAGTACTTC. This encodes CASGDRLHEQYF.